These 3 T cell receptor beta chains came from one sample sequenced in a study of cytomegalovirus exposure and HLA in healthy donors. The PCR contained 60 Vbeta and 13 Jbeta primers. TCRdb's table, derived via immunoSEQ multiplex PCR, lists solely in-frame clones and lacks some. Its clone listing holds 150,000 to 200,000 clones. The specimen was PBMCs. These receptors originate from a man aged 30 to 45 in good health and CMV-seronegative.

CDR3 region: CASSGPLGSGGYTF. The CDR3 coding sequence is TGTGCCAGCAGCGGCCCCTTGGGGAGTGGCGGCTACACCTTC. This chain uses TRBV5-8 with TRBJ1-2; the D is unclear. CDR1 is SGHTS, CDR2 YDEGEE, per germline. With 4 bases removed from V and 8 bases from J, the gap between germline ends came to 18 bases. This CDR3 spans 14 amino acids. The full variable domain, in which reference TRBV5-8 and TRBJ1-2 provide the parts outside the CDR3, is EAGVTQSPTHLIKTRGQQATLRCSPISGHTSVYWYQQALGLGLQFLLWYDEGEERNRGNFPPRFSGRQFPNYSSELNVNALELEDSALYLCASSGPLGSGGYTFGSGTRLTVV.

The J gene is TRBJ1-3, the V gene TRBV6-5; maybe TRBD1 (5 bases). This CDR3 contains 14 residues. Germline CDR1 is MNHEY and CDR2 is SVGAGI. The germline V and J ends were trimmed by 2 bases and 2 bases, with 7 bases remaining between them. The CDR3 region is CASSYRGAGNTIYF. The CDR3 region has the DNA TGTGCCAGCAGTTACCGGGGGGCTGGAAACACCATATATTTT.

V and J are TRBV6-5 and TRBJ2-7; 9 bases are shared with TRBD2. The CDR3 totals 14 residues. Looked up from germline, CDR1 is MNHEY and CDR2 is SVGAGI. V lost 5 bases to trimming and J lost 1 base; unmatched junction nucleotides: 3. CDR3 region: CASSQAGGSYEQYF. CDR3 DNA sequence: TGTGCCAGCAGTCAAGCGGGAGGATCCTACGAGCAGTACTTC.